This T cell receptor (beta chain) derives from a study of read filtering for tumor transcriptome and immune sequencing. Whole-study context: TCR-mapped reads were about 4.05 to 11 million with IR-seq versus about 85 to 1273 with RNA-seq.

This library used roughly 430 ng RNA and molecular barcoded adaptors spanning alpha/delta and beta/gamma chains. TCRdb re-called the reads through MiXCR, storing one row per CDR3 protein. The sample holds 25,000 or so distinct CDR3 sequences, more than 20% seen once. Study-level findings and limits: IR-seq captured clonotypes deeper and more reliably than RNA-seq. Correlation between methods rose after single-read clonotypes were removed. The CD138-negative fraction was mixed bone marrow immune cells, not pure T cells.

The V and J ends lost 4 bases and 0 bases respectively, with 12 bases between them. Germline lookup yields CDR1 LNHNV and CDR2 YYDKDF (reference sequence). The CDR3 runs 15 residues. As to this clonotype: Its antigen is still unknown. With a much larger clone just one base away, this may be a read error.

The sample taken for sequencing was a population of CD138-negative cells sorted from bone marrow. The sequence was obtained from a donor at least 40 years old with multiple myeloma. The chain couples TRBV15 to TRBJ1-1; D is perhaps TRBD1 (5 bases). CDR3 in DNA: TGTGCCACCAGCACGGACATGGGGGTGAACACTGAAGCTTTCTTT. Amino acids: CATSTDMGVNTEAFF.